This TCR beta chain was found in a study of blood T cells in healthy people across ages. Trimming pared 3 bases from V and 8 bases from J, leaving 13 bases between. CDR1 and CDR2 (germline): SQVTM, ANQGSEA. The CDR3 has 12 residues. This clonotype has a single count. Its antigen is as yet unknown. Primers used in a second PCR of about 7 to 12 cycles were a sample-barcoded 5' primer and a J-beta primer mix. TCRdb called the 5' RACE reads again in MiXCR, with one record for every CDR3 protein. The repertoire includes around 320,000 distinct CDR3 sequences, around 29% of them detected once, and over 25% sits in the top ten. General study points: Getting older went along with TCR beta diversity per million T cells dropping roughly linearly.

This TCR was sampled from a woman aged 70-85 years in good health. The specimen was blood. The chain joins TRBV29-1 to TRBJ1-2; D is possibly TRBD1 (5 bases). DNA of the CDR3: TGCAGCGTTGAGGGGGGTCTTAGAGGCTACACCTTC. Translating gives CSVEGGLRGYTF.